Listed below are T cell receptor beta chains from one sample, sequenced in a study of blood T cell repertoires in COVID-19. Libraries were prepared by immunoSEQ multiplex PCR; TCRdb keeps only in-frame clonotypes and omits some of them. This table holds some 300,000 clones, around nine tenths found once. The sample was PBMCs or T cells enriched from blood (not recorded which). Source of these receptors: an older woman in a cohort exposed to, infected with or recovered from COVID-19 (not recorded which). Each CDR3 is given with its conserved first and last residue. The order of the fields is V gene, D gene, clone size, J gene, CDR3 protein, CDR3 DNA. D genes are given only for firm matches. The listing skips clone size in some rows; elsewhere it reads once, few, many or a size class.

>TRBV19|-|-|TRBJ2-1
CASSIAFDLDEQFF
TGTGCCAGTAGTATAGCCTTCGACTTGGATGAGCAGTTCTTC
>TRBV3-1/TRBV3-2|TRBD2|-|TRBJ2-7
CASSSGGYEQYF
TGTGCCAGCAGTTCGGGGGGCTACGAGCAGTACTTC
>TRBV3-1/TRBV3-2|-|once|TRBJ1-2
CASSQQGTPFGYTF
TGTGCCAGCAGCCAACAGGGGACCCCCTTCGGCTACACCTTC
>TRBV6-6|TRBD2|-|TRBJ2-7
CVSKAGGPGEQYF
TGTGTTTCTAAAGCGGGAGGCCCCGGCGAGCAGTACTTC
>TRBV4-1|-|few|TRBJ1-3
CASSQGRGYSGNTIYF
TGCGCCAGCAGCCAAGGCCGAGGATACTCTGGAAACACCATATATTTT
>TRBV5-4|-|once|TRBJ2-7
CASSLMGSGSYEQYF
TGTGCCAGCAGCTTGATGGGCAGCGGCTCCTACGAGCAGTACTTC
>TRBV30|-|-|TRBJ1-5
CAWSVSWGGLSNQPQHF
TGTGCCTGGAGTGTTTCGTGGGGAGGACTTAGCAATCAGCCCCAGCATTTT
>TRBV7-9|-|-|TRBJ1-1
CASTQGGENTEAFF
TGTGCCAGCACCCAGGGCGGGGAGAACACTGAAGCTTTCTTT
>TRBV20-1|TRBD2|-|TRBJ2-3
CSASRLAGGFTDTQYF
TGCAGTGCTAGTCGGCTAGCGGGAGGCTTCACAGATACGCAGTATTTT
>TRBV14|-|-|TRBJ2-7
CASSQEIMRNEQYF
TGTGCCAGCAGCCAAGAAATAATGCGGAACGAGCAGTACTTC
>TRBV28|-|-|TRBJ1-2
CASSTDIYGYTF
TGTGCCAGCAGTACGGACATTTATGGCTACACCTTC
>TRBV7-3|TRBD2|-|TRBJ2-3
CASSLAGGSDTQYF
TGTGCCAGCTCACTAGCGGGAGGGTCAGATACGCAGTATTTT
>TRBV18|TRBD1|-|TRBJ1-5
CASSPSTGGSQPQHF
TGTGCCAGCTCCCCGAGTACAGGGGGATCTCAGCCCCAGCATTTT
>TRBV6-6|-|-|TRBJ1-4
CASSRNRLALNEKLFF
TGTGCCAGCAGTCGAAACCGACTGGCCCTTAATGAAAAACTGTTTTTT
>TRBV7-7|TRBD2|-|TRBJ2-5
CASSSSRTSGSLETQYF
TGTGCTAGCAGCTCGTCCAGGACTAGCGGGAGTTTGGAGACCCAGTACTTC
>TRBV28|TRBD2|-|TRBJ2-1
CASSFSQGGKTGQFF
TGTGCCAGCAGTTTCTCCCAGGGAGGGAAGACGGGGCAGTTCTTC
>TRBV3-1/TRBV3-2|TRBD2|-|TRBJ2-3
CASSHFSSGTSTDTQYF
TGTGCCAGCAGCCATTTCTCTAGCGGAACTAGCACAGATACGCAGTATTTT
>TRBV4-3|TRBD2|-|TRBJ2-7
CASSQEFPGGTYEQYF
TGCGCCAGCAGCCAAGAGTTTCCGGGAGGGACCTACGAGCAGTACTTC
>TRBV4-2|TRBD1|-|TRBJ1-1
CASSPPGQMNTEAFF
TGTGCCAGCAGCCCCCCGGGACAGATGAACACTGAAGCTTTCTTT
>TRBV9|TRBD2|-|TRBJ2-1
CASSVIGGINEQFF
TGTGCCAGCAGCGTAATCGGGGGGATCAATGAGCAGTTCTTC
>TRBV9|TRBD2|-|TRBJ2-5
CASSPGLAGPLWETQYF
TGTGCCAGCAGCCCGGGACTAGCGGGACCCCTATGGGAGACCCAGTACTTC
>TRBV28|TRBD1|-|TRBJ2-1
CASSLRPDRGLLVRHNEQFF
TGTGCCAGCAGTTTAAGGCCCGACAGGGGTCTCTTAGTGCGTCACAATGAGCAGTTCTTC
>TRBV3-1/TRBV3-2|TRBD2|-|TRBJ2-3
CASLGPESGRSVTQYF
TGTGCCAGCCTCGGGCCAGAAAGCGGGAGATCGGTTACGCAGTATTTT